Sequencing of this T cell receptor (beta chain) was carried out in a study of blood T cell repertoires in COVID-19. Looked up from germline, CDR1 is MNHNS and CDR2 is SASEGT. The ends were cut back, 3 bases at V and 7 bases at J, with 16 bases in the middle. This CDR3 is built from 16 residues. Generated by immunoSEQ multiplex PCR, the TCRdb table keeps only in-frame clones and is missing some. The data contain fewer than 150,000 clones, just over 75% of them seen just once; the ten biggest clones take up approximately 10%. The TCR was taken from a human donor in a cohort sampled during active COVID-19. Sequencing was done on a sample of peripheral blood. The J gene is TRBJ1-6, the V gene TRBV6-1, with D unclear. CDR3 DNA: TGTGCCAGCAGTGACAGCGTTGAGCTCGAGAATTCACCCCTCCACTTT. Translating gives CASSDSVELENSPLHF.